This TCR beta chain was identified during a study of T-cell reconstitution after alpha-beta-depleted transplantation in children. Many counts were recorded for this clonotype. Antigen unknown. The germline V and J ends were trimmed by 6 bases and 0 bases, with 9 bases remaining between them. The CDR3 is made up of 13 amino acids. CDR1 and CDR2 from the germline V gene are MNHNS and SASEGT. General study findings and limits: Diversity and T-cell counts at one year after transplant derived mostly from new T cells.

Molecular barcoding with unique molecular identifiers was used for the TCRbeta library. TCRdb independently ran MiXCR on the PCR reads; one entry per CDR3 protein. Among approximately 300,000 distinct CDR3 sequences listed, less than 9.5% were seen once. Sequencing was performed on peripheral blood, taken 360 days after TCRalphabeta/CD19-depleted stem cell transplant. The TCR originated in a female patient aged 2-9 years who had a stem cell transplant for Fanconi anemia, so the T cells may come from the graft donor. The J gene is TRBJ2-7, the V gene TRBV6-1, with D possibly being TRBD1 (6 bases). In nucleotides, the CDR3 is TGTGCCAGCAGAGGACAGAGCTCCTACGAGCAGTACGTC. As protein: CASRGQSSYEQYV.